This T cell receptor beta chain was obtained from a study of blood T cell repertoires in COVID-19. Study as a whole: Collection of acute and convalescent COVID-19 samples took place in the United States, Italy and Spain. T cells, B-cell-depleted T cells, or PBMCs supplied cDNA or gDNA.

This clone occurred a few times. Trimming removed 4 bases from V and 7 bases from J; junction bases left unmatched: 10. Germline lookup yields CDR1 KGHSH and CDR2 LQKENI. The CDR3 length is 16 residues. Original handling: Nucleated cell number was recorded as an estimate derived from reference gene primer amplification. Using immunoSEQ multiplex PCR, the repertoire was profiled, and TCRdb retains in-frame clones only, with some absent. V and J calls and clone size follow that table, whereas D and trimming were derived from the DNA. This repertoire shows fewer than 250,000 clones, about 90% found once; its top ten account for 2.2%.

The V gene is TRBV18, the J gene TRBJ1-6, with 7 bases identical to TRBD1. Sequencing used peripheral blood. The TCR sequence derives from a woman aged 45-65 years with acute or convalescent COVID-19. The CDR3 loop reads CASSLYRDRENSPLHF. DNA of the CDR3: TGTGCCAGCTCACTTTACCGGGACAGAGAAAATTCACCCCTCCACTTT.